One sample yielded the 19 T cell receptor beta chains listed below, sequenced in a study of cytomegalovirus exposure and HLA in healthy donors. Generated by immunoSEQ multiplex PCR, the TCRdb table keeps only in-frame clones and is missing some. The sample records about 92,000 clones, roughly 92% being singletons. Sequenced input: PBMCs. Receptors originate from a woman aged 30 to 39 in good health and CMV-seropositive.

This clone was seen a single time. The chain recombines TRBV19 with TRBJ1-2; TRBD1 matches at 8 bases. The trim removed 5 bases at V and 5 bases at J, leaving 7 bases unmatched. The CDR3 length is 14 residues. Germline CDR1 LNHDA, CDR2 SQIVND (reference sequence). The CDR3 region has the DNA TGTGCCAGTAGTCCAAAGACAGGGGTGTATGGCTACACCTTC. Translation: CASSPKTGVYGYTF.

The chain uses TRBV19 and TRBJ2-1; 7 bases agree with TRBD1. V lost 6 bases and J lost 5; bases outside the gene matches: 10. Germline lookup yields CDR1 LNHDA and CDR2 SQIVND (reference sequence). The CDR3 contains 15 residues. CDR3 residues: CASSLRQGLNNEQFF. The CDR3 DNA follows: TGTGCCAGTAGCCTACGACAGGGTCTTAACAATGAGCAGTTCTTC.

CDR3 protein: CASRSGLAGGYEQYF. The CDR3 DNA sequence: TGTGCCAGCCGGTCAGGACTAGCGGGAGGTTACGAGCAGTACTTC. The chain employs TRBV11-2 and TRBJ2-7, with TRBD2 matching over 14 bases. V dropped 8 bases and J dropped 4; count of bases not matched to a gene: 7. Germline-derived CDR1 and CDR2 are SGHAT and FQNNGV. This CDR3 region has 15 residues.

J is TRBJ2-3 and V is TRBV28; 11 positions match TRBD2. The CDR3 is 17 amino acids. The junction had 8 bases not matched to a gene; V was cut back by 2 bases and J by 4 bases. CDR1 is MDHEN and CDR2 is SYDVKM in the germline V gene. CDR3 nucleotides: TGTGCCAGCAGTTTAGGTAGTCTAGCGGGAGGATCAGATACGCAGTATTTT. Translating gives CASSLGSLAGGSDTQYF.

This rearrangement joins TRBV7-9 to TRBJ1-1, with D possibly TRBD1 on 5 matching bases. Germline CDR1 reads SEHNR; CDR2 reads FQNEAQ (reference sequence). V shed 4 bases and J shed 0 bases, with 9 bases lying between them. The CDR3 has 14 amino acids. The CDR3: CASSYDSLNTEAFF. CDR3 in DNA: TGTGCCAGCAGCTACGACAGCCTGAACACTGAAGCTTTCTTT.

V is TRBV19 and J is TRBJ2-3; 8 positions agree with TRBD2. Germline CDR1 reads LNHDA; CDR2 reads SQIVND (reference sequence). The CDR3 totals 15 residues. The junction had 7 bases not matched to a gene; V was cut back by 5 bases and J by 3 bases. Here the CDR3 reads CASSPRGGVTDTQYF. The CDR3 nucleotides read TGTGCCAGTAGTCCCCGGGGGGGAGTGACAGATACGCAGTATTTT.

The sample holds a few counts of this clone. V and J are TRBV19 and TRBJ2-7, with D maybe TRBD2 (5 bases). V lost 1 base to trimming and J lost 0 bases, with 7 bases between them. The CDR3 runs to 14 residues. Germline V gene sequence: CDR1 LNHDA, CDR2 SQIVND (reference sequence). The CDR3 sequence: CASSIGRYSYEQYF. Here the CDR3 DNA reads TGTGCCAGTAGTATAGGGAGGTACTCCTACGAGCAGTACTTC.

The chain employs TRBV9 and TRBJ2-1, with D maybe TRBD2 (6 bases). The CDR3 contains 13 residues. V shed 4 bases and J shed 4 bases, with 9 bases lying between them. CDR1 SGDLS and CDR2 YYNGEE come from the germline V gene. Here the CDR3 DNA reads TGTGCCAGCAGCACGGGGGATTACAATGAGCAGTTCTTC. It codes for CASSTGDYNEQFF.

V usage is TRBV30 and J usage is TRBJ2-1; 9 bases are a match to TRBD1. The CDR3 runs to 15 residues. Germline CDR1 and CDR2: GTSNPN and SVGIG (reference sequence). V trimming: 6 bases; J trimming: 7 bases; junction bases outside the gene matches: 13. CDR3 loop: CACGRRDRESNEQFF. The CDR3 region has the DNA TGTGCCTGCGGCCGAAGGGACAGGGAATCGAATGAGCAGTTCTTC.

The chain recombines TRBV19 with TRBJ2-7; D is undetermined. The CDR3 is made up of 11 amino acids. Germline V gives CDR1 LNHDA, CDR2 SQIVND (reference sequence). Trimming removed 4 bases from V and 7 bases from J, with 8 bases in between. The CDR3 sequence: CASSTGIEQYF. The CDR3 nucleotides read TGTGCCAGTAGTACAGGTATTGAGCAGTACTTC.

This chain connects TRBV6-1 to TRBJ1-1; unclear D gene. The CDR3 covers 15 residues. Germline CDR1 and CDR2: MNHNS and SASEGT. The V gene lost 2 bases and the J gene lost 1 base, with 11 bases spanning the gap. The CDR3 DNA reads as TGTGCCAGCAGTGAACGGAGGGCCCCGAACACTGAAGCTTTCTTT. Residues: CASSERRAPNTEAFF.

The J gene is TRBJ2-7, the V gene TRBV28; the match to TRBD2 covers 12 bases. CDR3 size: 14 residues. The V and J ends lost 2 bases and 5 bases, in that order; junction bases with no gene match: 1. The germline V gene has CDR1 MDHEN and CDR2 SYDVKM. Here the CDR3 reads CASSLLAGGNEQYF. DNA of the CDR3: TGTGCCAGCAGTTTACTAGCGGGAGGGAACGAGCAGTACTTC.

The J gene is TRBJ2-7, the V gene TRBV18; a possible D gene is TRBD2 (6 bases). CDR3 length equals 13 residues. CDR1 and CDR2 from the germline V gene are KGHSH and LQKENI. V was shortened by 2 bases and J by 9 bases, with 14 bases between the two germline ends. The CDR3 loop reads CASSPSTRGGQYF. CDR3 nucleotides: TGTGCCAGCTCACCATCGACACGGGGAGGGCAGTACTTC.

V usage is TRBV9 and J usage is TRBJ2-7, with 9 bases aligning to TRBD2. From germline, CDR1 is SGDLS and CDR2 YYNGEE. The CDR3 runs to 15 residues. The V gene end was trimmed by 1 base and the J gene end by 5 bases; junction bases not matched to a gene: 7. The CDR3 region is CASSVLGLALDEQYF. CDR3 DNA: TGTGCCAGCAGCGTATTAGGACTAGCGCTCGACGAGCAGTACTTC.

The chain joins TRBV14 to TRBJ2-2; 10 bases match TRBD1. With V trimmed by 4 bases and J by 1 base, 3 bases remained unmatched. CDR3 size: 16 residues. Germline V lookup: CDR1 SGHDN, CDR2 FVKESK. This CDR3 reads CASSRTGGRNTGELFF. CDR3 nucleotides: TGTGCCAGCAGCCGGACAGGGGGACGGAACACCGGGGAGCTGTTTTTT.

The J gene is TRBJ2-7, the V gene TRBV7-2; 10 bases map to TRBD1. There are 14 residues in the CDR3. After removal of 3 bases from V and 5 bases from J, the junction contained 4 bases not matched to a gene. Germline lookup yields CDR1 SGHTA and CDR2 FQGNSA. The CDR3 nucleotides read TGTGCCAGCAGCTTTCGACAGGGGGCCCACGAGCAGTACTTC. Its translation: CASSFRQGAHEQYF. Together with reference TRBV7-2 and TRBJ2-7, the CDR3 gives the full variable domain: GAGVSQSPSNKVTEKGKDVELRCDPISGHTALYWYRQSLGQGLEFLIYFQGNSAPDKSGLPSDRFSAERTGGSVSTLTIQRTQQEDSAVYLCASSFRQGAHEQYFGPGTRLTVT.

The V call is TRBV18, the J call TRBJ1-4, with D possibly TRBD1 on 5 matching bases. Germline CDR1 reads KGHSH; CDR2 reads LQKENI. V was trimmed by 2 bases and J by 7 bases, leaving 11 bases between them. CDR3 length: 14 residues. CDR3 loop: CASSPGAMGEKLFF. DNA for the CDR3: TGTGCCAGCTCACCAGGGGCGATGGGTGAAAAACTGTTTTTT.

The chain is built from TRBV4-2 and TRBJ2-3, with 9 bases matching TRBD2. After removal of 0 bases from V and 2 bases from J, the junction contained 6 bases not matched to a gene. The CDR3 has 17 amino acids. CDR1 and CDR2 (germline): LGHNA, YNFKEQ. The CDR3: CASSQDSSGDLTDTQYF. The CDR3 DNA sequence: TGTGCCAGCAGCCAAGATTCTAGCGGGGATCTCACAGATACGCAGTATTTT.

V usage is TRBV5-1 and J usage is TRBJ2-1; a weak D match, TRBD2 (7 bases). The germline V gene has CDR1 SGHRS and CDR2 YFSETQ. V was pared by 4 bases and J by 6 bases, with 23 bases between. The CDR3 covers 17 residues. CDR3 in amino acids: CASSPGRGASGINEQFF. CDR3 coding DNA: TGCGCCAGCAGCCCGGGACGGGGGGCTAGTGGTATCAATGAGCAGTTCTTC.